The 13 T cell receptor beta chains below all came from one sample that was sequenced in a study of shared clonotypes between healthy human individuals. Using immunoSEQ multiplex PCR, the repertoire was profiled, and TCRdb retains in-frame clones only, with some absent. Of some 200,000 clones in the sample, about 65% were seen once. The specimen sequenced was memory CD4+ T cells sorted from blood. The subset was: CD45RA-negative fraction. These receptors originate from a young man in good health.

This clone was observed a few times. The chain joins TRBV18 to TRBJ2-7; D gene unclear. V lost 3 bases and J lost 3, with 9 bases in between. The germline CDR1 and CDR2 sequences are KGHSH and LQKENI. The CDR3 runs to 13 residues. CDR3 nucleotide sequence: TGTGCCAGCTCACCCAAGGGCCTCTACGAGCAGTACTTC. This encodes CASSPKGLYEQYF.

The chain is built from TRBV19 and TRBJ2-1; 10 positions agree with TRBD2. Trimming at V came to 0 bases and at J to 9 bases, leaving 11 bases not matched to a gene. There are 17 residues in the CDR3. Germline-derived CDR1 and CDR2 are LNHDA and SQIVND (reference sequence). CDR3 in DNA: TGTGCCAGTAGTATAGACGGAGCGGGAGGGATAGACATTGAGCAGTTCTTC. It yields the protein CASSIDGAGGIDIEQFF.

Notes on this clone: A junction end diverges from the germline sequence, so it may reflect a read error. The chain recombines TRBV29-1 with TRBJ1-4; D not certain. The germline gives CDR1 SQVTM, CDR2 ANQGSEA. The CDR3 runs 14 residues. CDR3 residues: CSVEGSQDNEKLFF. The CDR3, as DNA: TGCAGCGTAGAAGGTTCCCAGGACAATGAAAAACTGTTTTTT.

This clone was seen a single time. In the same sample, other DNA sequences code for this CDR3. This chain connects TRBV30 to TRBJ2-7; 8 bases match TRBD2. Germline V gives CDR1 GTSNPN, CDR2 SVGIG (reference sequence). The CDR3 contains 15 residues. Losses at the gene ends were 3 bases for V and 2 bases for J; bases not matched to a gene: 9. The CDR3 DNA reads as TGTGCCTGGAGCGCCGTGGGGCGGGGGGCCTACGAGCAGTACTTC. Protein product: CAWSAVGRGAYEQYF.

This clone has just a few counts. The V and J genes are TRBV5-1 and TRBJ2-1; 12 bases are a match to TRBD2. The CDR3 consists of 14 residues. CDR1 and CDR2 (germline): SGHRS, YFSETQ. Trimming cost V 4 bases and J 9 bases; bases outside gene matches: 5. CDR3 in DNA: TGCGCCAGCAGCACGACTAGCGGGAGAGGTGAGCAGTTCTTC. Its protein is CASSTTSGRGEQFF. The full variable domain, in which reference TRBV5-1 and TRBJ2-1 provide the parts outside the CDR3, is KAGVTQTPRYLIKTRGQQVTLSCSPISGHRSVSWYQQTPGQGLQFLFEYFSETQRNKGNFPGRFSGRQFSNSRSEMNVSTLELGDSALYLCASSTTSGRGEQFFGPGTRLTVL.

This sequence joins TRBV6-1 and TRBJ1-4, with 9 bases that match TRBD1. The J segment lost 6 bases and the V segment lost 4 bases, leaving 3 bases of the junction unmatched. Germline CDR1 MNHNS, CDR2 SASEGT. CDR3 size: 14 residues. This chain's CDR3 is CASSATGGYEKLFF. DNA for the CDR3: TGTGCCAGCAGTGCGACAGGGGGGTATGAAAAACTGTTTTTT.

The chain has TRBV5-4 and TRBJ1-5, with D unclear. From germline, CDR1 is SGHNT and CDR2 YYREEE (reference sequence). The V end was cut by 4 bases, the J end by 9 bases, with 14 bases between. This CDR3 contains 13 residues. The CDR3 sequence: CASSGDRQGPQHF. In DNA form, the CDR3 reads TGTGCCAGCAGCGGTGACCGGCAAGGGCCCCAGCATTTT.

This chain joins TRBV7-2 and TRBJ1-1; no definite D call. CDR3 length equals 11 residues. Germline loops: CDR1 SGHTA, CDR2 FQGNSA. Trimming removed 3 bases from V and 4 bases from J, with 3 bases in between. The CDR3, as DNA: TGTGCCAGCAGCTTCCTCACTGAAGCTTTCTTT. Encoded protein: CASSFLTEAFF.

CDR3 nucleotides: TGTGCCAGCAGACATAGCGGGAGGGACACCGGGGAGCTGTTTTTT. It is translated as CASRHSGRDTGELFF. This chain links TRBV28 with TRBJ2-2; 11 bases line up with TRBD2. V was clipped by 6 bases and J by 3 bases; unmatched bases: 3. This CDR3 comprises 15 residues. The germline CDR1 and CDR2 sequences are MDHEN and SYDVKM.

This clone turned up a few times. The chain combines TRBV5-5 with TRBJ1-5; TRBD1 agrees at 9 bases. The V and J ends lost 4 bases and 5 bases, in that order; junction bases with no gene match: 10. This CDR3 has 16 amino acids. Germline V gives CDR1 SGHKS, CDR2 YYEKEE (reference sequence). In DNA form, the CDR3 reads TGTGCCAGCAGCGCCGGGACAGGGAGACGGGATCAGCCCCAGCATTTT. Translated: CASSAGTGRRDQPQHF.

This clone has just a few counts. J is TRBJ2-5 and V is TRBV6-1, with D uncertain. Germline CDR1 and CDR2: MNHNS and SASEGT. This CDR3 has 14 residues. Deletions cut 5 bases from V and 5 bases from J, with 15 bases between. The CDR3 is CASSPRRFGETQYF. The CDR3 nucleotides read TGTGCCAGCAGTCCCCGGCGGTTCGGCGAGACCCAGTACTTC.

With respect to this clone: A much larger clone differs by one base, so this may be a read error. The V call is TRBV5-8, the J call TRBJ2-1; D gene uncertain. CDR1 SGHTS and CDR2 YDEGEE come from the germline V gene. The CDR3 loop spans 11 amino acids. The V end was cut by 5 bases, the J end by 4 bases, with 4 bases between. CDR3 sequence reads: CASSWYNEQFF. CDR3 DNA sequence: TGTGCCAGCAGTTGGTACAATGAGCAGTTCTTC.

The V call is TRBV5-4, the J call TRBJ2-1, with 9 bases fitting TRBD2. The CDR3 has 17 amino acids. With V trimmed by 2 bases and J by 8 bases, 14 bases remained unmatched. Germline values: CDR1 SGHNT, CDR2 YYREEE (reference sequence). The CDR3 DNA sequence: TGTGCCAGCAGCTTCCCGGGGGGTAGCGGGAGTCTTGATGAGCAGTTCTTC. Translation gives CASSFPGGSGSLDEQFF.